This is a list of T cell receptor beta chains from one sample in a study of a mutant IDH1 vaccine in newly diagnosed glioma. Their antigens remain unidentified. The assay was immunoSEQ multiplex PCR, and TCRdb's table has in-frame clones only and misses some. The table has about 46,000 clones, 80% to 95% seen once. The starting material was PBMCs, obtained from a glioma patient whose treatment included an IDH1 peptide vaccine. The receptor set was obtained from a man aged 45-65 years with glioma. Both conserved end residues are part of each CDR3. The order of the fields is V gene, J gene, D gene, CDR3 protein, CDR3 DNA. D genes are given only for firm matches.

V: TRBV5-1; J: TRBJ2-1; D: TRBD2; CDR3: CASSPVAGPYNEQFF; DNA: TGCGCCAGCAGCCCTGTAGCGGGACCCTACAATGAGCAGTTCTTC
V: TRBV25-1; J: TRBJ1-6; D: NA; CDR3: CASSIRDRSPLHF; DNA: TGTGCCAGCAGTATCCGGGACCGGTCACCCCTCCACTTT
V: TRBV11-2; J: TRBJ1-1; D: NA; CDR3: CASSLSGRNTEAFF; DNA: TGTGCCAGCAGCTTGTCCGGCAGGAACACTGAAGCTTTCTTT
V: TRBV11-2; J: TRBJ1-2; D: TRBD1; CDR3: CASSLVGGGGYTF; DNA: TGTGCCAGCAGCTTAGTAGGGGGCGGTGGCTACACCTTC
V: TRBV7-2; J: TRBJ2-5; D: TRBD2; CDR3: CASSLPKAGAETQYF; DNA: TGTGCCAGCAGCCTCCCTAAAGCGGGGGCGGAGACCCAGTACTTC
V: TRBV18; J: TRBJ1-2; D: NA; CDR3: CASSPERNYGYTF; DNA: TGTGCCAGCTCACCAGAACGGAACTATGGCTACACCTTC
V: TRBV19; J: TRBJ1-2; D: NA; CDR3: CASGLDYGYTF; DNA: TGTGCCAGTGGACTTGACTATGGCTACACCTTC
V: TRBV6-6; J: TRBJ2-4; D: TRBD1; CDR3: CASSYSITGVDIQYF; DNA: TGTGCCAGCAGTTACTCGATAACAGGGGTGGACATTCAGTACTTC
V: TRBV15; J: TRBJ1-2; D: NA; CDR3: CATSRDQGQGLGYTF; DNA: TGTGCCACCAGCAGAGATCAAGGGCAGGGGCTAGGCTACACCTTC
V: TRBV27; J: TRBJ2-7; D: TRBD2; CDR3: CASSLAGFYEQYF; DNA: TGTGCCAGCAGTCTAGCGGGGTTCTACGAGCAGTACTTC
V: TRBV28; J: TRBJ2-1; D: NA; CDR3: CASSFTPGVRPLSYNEQFF; DNA: TGTGCCAGCAGTTTTACCCCCGGGGTTCGACCTTTGTCCTACAATGAGCAGTTCTTC
V: TRBV10-2; J: TRBJ2-3; D: TRBD2; CDR3: CASSDYGTSGADTQYF; DNA: TGCGCCAGCAGTGATTATGGGACTAGCGGGGCGGATACGCAGTATTTT
V: TRBV28; J: TRBJ1-5; D: NA; CDR3: CASSLGDYSNQPQHF; DNA: TGTGCCAGCAGTCTGGGAGACTATAGCAATCAGCCCCAGCATTTT
V: TRBV28; J: TRBJ2-5; D: NA; CDR3: CASSGALGQETQYF; DNA: TGTGCCAGCAGTGGGGCCTTGGGCCAAGAGACCCAGTACTTC
V: TRBV4-2; J: TRBJ2-3; D: NA; CDR3: CASRPSGRSTDTQYF; DNA: TGTGCCAGCAGACCCTCAGGGAGAAGCACAGATACGCAGTATTTT
V: TRBV10-2; J: TRBJ2-5; D: TRBD1; CDR3: CASSELDRDSWTQYF; DNA: TGCGCCAGCAGTGAGTTGGACAGGGATAGTTGGACCCAGTACTTC
V: TRBV9; J: TRBJ2-3; D: NA; CDR3: CASSMEYVPWRQYF; DNA: TGTGCCAGCAGCATGGAATACGTCCCGTGGAGGCAGTATTTT
V: TRBV7-6; J: TRBJ2-5; D: NA; CDR3: CASSLVLASQYF; DNA: TGTGCCAGCAGCTTGGTGCTGGCGTCCCAGTACTTC
V: TRBV7-8; J: TRBJ2-7; D: TRBD1; CDR3: CASSGTGNEQYF; DNA: TGTGCCAGCAGCGGGACAGGGAACGAGCAGTACTTC
V: TRBV18; J: TRBJ2-7; D: NA; CDR3: CASSPSVRAAYEQYF; DNA: TGTGCCAGCTCACCCTCGGTCAGGGCAGCCTACGAGCAGTACTTC
V: TRBV7-2; J: TRBJ2-1; D: NA; CDR3: CASSLMSSARGQFF; DNA: TGTGCCAGCAGCTTAATGTCCTCGGCAAGAGGGCAGTTCTTC
V: TRBV18; J: TRBJ2-1; D: TRBD2; CDR3: CASSPAAGGPDEQFF; DNA: TGTGCCAGCTCACCAGCAGCGGGAGGGCCCGATGAGCAGTTCTTC
V: TRBV7-2; J: TRBJ2-1; D: TRBD2; CDR3: CASSTRLAAYNEQFF; DNA: TGTGCCAGCAGCACCAGACTAGCGGCCTACAATGAGCAGTTCTTC
V: TRBV2; J: TRBJ1-5; D: TRBD1; CDR3: CASRGRTGRALSQHF; DNA: TGTGCCAGCAGGGGAAGGACAGGTCGGGCCCTGTCCCAGCATTTT
V: TRBV30; J: TRBJ1-5; D: NA; CDR3: CAWSVRQGRQPQHF; DNA: TGTGCCTGGAGTGTAAGGCAGGGAAGACAGCCCCAGCATTTT
V: TRBV27; J: TRBJ1-4; D: NA; CDR3: CASSPGHSEKLFF; DNA: TGTGCCAGCAGTCCGGGACATAGCGAAAAACTGTTTTTT
V: TRBV19; J: TRBJ1-5; D: NA; CDR3: CASKSSGVFSNQPQHF; DNA: TGTGCCAGTAAATCGTCGGGGGTGTTCAGCAATCAGCCCCAGCATTTT
V: TRBV11-2; J: TRBJ2-7; D: TRBD1; CDR3: CASSTDRLEQYF; DNA: TGTGCCAGCAGCACGGACAGGCTCGAGCAGTACTTC